The clone carrying this T cell receptor (beta chain) appeared a few times. The CDR3 contains 13 residues. Trimming took off 11 bases at V and 2 bases at J, with 13 bases between the two ends. Germline-derived CDR1 and CDR2 are MNHGY and SVAAGI. A sample-barcoded 5' primer and a J-beta primer mix were used in a second PCR of roughly 7 to 11 cycles. Via MiXCR, TCRdb re-called the 5' RACE reads, giving one row per CDR3 protein. The table shows nearly 800,000 distinct CDR3 sequences, with roughly 25% occurring only once. This specimen comes from a study of blood T cells in healthy people across ages. These sequences were also reported in another study, on T cells of mothers and their children. That publication notes: The authors found no persistent microchimeric T cell clones.

The TCR originated in a boy aged 10-17 years in good health. This rearrangement joins TRBV6-9 to TRBJ2-1, with a tentative D call TRBD1 (6 bases). The sequenced sample was blood. The CDR3 here is CAPPGVTYNEQFF. The CDR3 DNA follows: TGTGCCCCACCAGGGGTCACCTACAATGAGCAGTTCTTC.